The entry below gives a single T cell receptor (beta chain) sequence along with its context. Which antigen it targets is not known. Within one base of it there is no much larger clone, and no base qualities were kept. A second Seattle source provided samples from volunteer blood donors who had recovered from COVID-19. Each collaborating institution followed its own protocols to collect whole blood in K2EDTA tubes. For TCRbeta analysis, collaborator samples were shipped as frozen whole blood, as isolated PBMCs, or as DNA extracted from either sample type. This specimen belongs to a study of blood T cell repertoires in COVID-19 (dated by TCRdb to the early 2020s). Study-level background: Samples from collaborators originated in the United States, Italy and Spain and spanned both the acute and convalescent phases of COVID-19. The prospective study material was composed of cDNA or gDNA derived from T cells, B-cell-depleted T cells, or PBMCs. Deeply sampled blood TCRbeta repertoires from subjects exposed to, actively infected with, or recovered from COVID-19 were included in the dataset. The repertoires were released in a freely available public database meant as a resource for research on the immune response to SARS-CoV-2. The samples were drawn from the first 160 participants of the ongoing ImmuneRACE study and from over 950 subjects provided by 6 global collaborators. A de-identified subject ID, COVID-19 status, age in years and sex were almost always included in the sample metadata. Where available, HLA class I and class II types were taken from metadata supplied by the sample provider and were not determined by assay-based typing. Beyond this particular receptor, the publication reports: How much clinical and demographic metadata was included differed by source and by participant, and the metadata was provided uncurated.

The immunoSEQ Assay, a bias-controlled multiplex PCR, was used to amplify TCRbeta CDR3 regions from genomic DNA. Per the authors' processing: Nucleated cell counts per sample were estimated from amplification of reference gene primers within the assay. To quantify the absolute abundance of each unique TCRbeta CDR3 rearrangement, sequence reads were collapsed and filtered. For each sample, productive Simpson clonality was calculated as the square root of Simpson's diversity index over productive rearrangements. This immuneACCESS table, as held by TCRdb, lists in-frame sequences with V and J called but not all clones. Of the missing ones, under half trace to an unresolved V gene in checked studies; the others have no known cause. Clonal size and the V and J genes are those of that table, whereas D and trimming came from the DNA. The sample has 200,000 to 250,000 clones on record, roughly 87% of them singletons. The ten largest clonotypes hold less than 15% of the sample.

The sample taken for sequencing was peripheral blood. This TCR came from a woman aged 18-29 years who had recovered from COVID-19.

The nucleotides read TGCAGCGTAACCGGGACTAGCGGGAGGGTCCACGGGGAGCTGTTTTTT. Its translation is CSVTGTSGRVHGELFF. In this chain, TRBV29-1 is recombined with TRBJ2-2; TRBD2 agrees with 16 junctional bases. The germline V end is reduced by 6 bases and the J end by 7 bases; junction bases left unmatched: 8. The CDR1 and CDR2 encoded by the germline V gene are SQVTM and ANQGSEA. Reading from cysteine to phenylalanine, the CDR3 counts 16 amino acids. Only the CDR3 portion is preserved as DNA: 48 bases, with reading frame beginning at the first base.